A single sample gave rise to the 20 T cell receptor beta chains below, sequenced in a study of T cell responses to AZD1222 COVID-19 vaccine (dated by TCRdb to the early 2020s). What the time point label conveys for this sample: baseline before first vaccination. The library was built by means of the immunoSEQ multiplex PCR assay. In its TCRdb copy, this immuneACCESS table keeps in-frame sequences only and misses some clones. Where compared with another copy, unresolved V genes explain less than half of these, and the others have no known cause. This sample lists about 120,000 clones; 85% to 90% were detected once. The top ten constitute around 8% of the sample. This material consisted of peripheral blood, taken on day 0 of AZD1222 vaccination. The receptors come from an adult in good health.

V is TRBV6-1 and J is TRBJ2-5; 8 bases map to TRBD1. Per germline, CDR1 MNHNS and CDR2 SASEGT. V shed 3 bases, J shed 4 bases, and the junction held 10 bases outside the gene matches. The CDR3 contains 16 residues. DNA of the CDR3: TGTGCCAGCAGTGACCCAGGGGGCCCAGGAGGAGAGACCCAGTACTTC. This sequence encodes CASSDPGGPGGETQYF.

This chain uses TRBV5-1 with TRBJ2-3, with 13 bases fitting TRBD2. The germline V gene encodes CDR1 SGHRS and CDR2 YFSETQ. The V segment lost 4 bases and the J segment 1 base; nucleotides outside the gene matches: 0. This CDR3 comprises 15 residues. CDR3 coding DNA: TGCGCCAGCAGCGGACTAGCGGGAGGCACAGATACGCAGTATTTT. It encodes CASSGLAGGTDTQYF. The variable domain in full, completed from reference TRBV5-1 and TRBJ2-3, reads KAGVTQTPRYLIKTRGQQVTLSCSPISGHRSVSWYQQTPGQGLQFLFEYFSETQRNKGNFPGRFSGRQFSNSRSEMNVSTLELGDSALYLCASSGLAGGTDTQYFGPGTRLTVL.

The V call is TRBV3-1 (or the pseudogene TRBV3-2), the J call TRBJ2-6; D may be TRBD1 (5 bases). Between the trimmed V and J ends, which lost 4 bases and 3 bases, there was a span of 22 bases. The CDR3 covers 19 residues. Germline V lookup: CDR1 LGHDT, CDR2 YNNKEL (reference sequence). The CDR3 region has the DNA TGTGCCAGCAGCCCACAGATGTACAGGTCCGCGGTTGGGGCCAACGTCCTGACTTTC. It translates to CASSPQMYRSAVGANVLTF.

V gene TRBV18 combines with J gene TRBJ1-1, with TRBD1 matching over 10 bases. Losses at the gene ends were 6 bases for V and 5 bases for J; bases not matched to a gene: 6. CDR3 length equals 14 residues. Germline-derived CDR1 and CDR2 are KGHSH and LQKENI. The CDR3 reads CASSPGQGKTEAFF. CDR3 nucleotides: TGTGCCAGCTCCCCGGGACAGGGGAAGACTGAAGCTTTCTTT.

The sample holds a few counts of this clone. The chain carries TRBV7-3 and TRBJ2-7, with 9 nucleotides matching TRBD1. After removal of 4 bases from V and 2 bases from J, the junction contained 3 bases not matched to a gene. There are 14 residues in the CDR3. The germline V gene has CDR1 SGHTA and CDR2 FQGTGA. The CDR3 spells CASSCRDRAYEQYF. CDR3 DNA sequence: TGTGCCAGCAGCTGCCGGGACAGGGCCTACGAGCAGTACTTC.

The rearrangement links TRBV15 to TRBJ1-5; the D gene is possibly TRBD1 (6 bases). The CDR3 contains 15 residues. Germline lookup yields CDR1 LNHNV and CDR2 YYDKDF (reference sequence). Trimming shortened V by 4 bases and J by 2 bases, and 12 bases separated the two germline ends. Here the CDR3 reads CATSTRGSGNQPQHF. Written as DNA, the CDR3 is TGTGCCACCAGCACCAGGGGAAGTGGCAATCAGCCCCAGCATTTT.

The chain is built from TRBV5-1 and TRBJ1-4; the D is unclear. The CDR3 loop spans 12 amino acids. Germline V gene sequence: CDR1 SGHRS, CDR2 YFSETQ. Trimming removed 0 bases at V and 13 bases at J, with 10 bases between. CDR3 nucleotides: TGCGCCAGCAGCTTGGACAGTCTCTTACTGTTTTTT. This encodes CASSLDSLLLFF.

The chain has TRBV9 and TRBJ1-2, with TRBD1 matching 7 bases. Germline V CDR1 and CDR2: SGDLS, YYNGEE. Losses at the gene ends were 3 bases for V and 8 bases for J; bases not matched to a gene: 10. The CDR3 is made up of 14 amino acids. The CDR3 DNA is TGTGCCAGCAGCGGATCCTCGAACAGGGGAGGCTACACCTTC. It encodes CASSGSSNRGGYTF.

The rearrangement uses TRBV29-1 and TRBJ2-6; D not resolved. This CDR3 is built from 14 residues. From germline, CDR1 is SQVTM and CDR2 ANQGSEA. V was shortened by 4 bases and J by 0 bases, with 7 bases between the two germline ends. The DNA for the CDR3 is TGCAGCGTTGTAAGGGACTCTGGGGCCAACGTCCTGACTTTC. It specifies CSVVRDSGANVLTF.

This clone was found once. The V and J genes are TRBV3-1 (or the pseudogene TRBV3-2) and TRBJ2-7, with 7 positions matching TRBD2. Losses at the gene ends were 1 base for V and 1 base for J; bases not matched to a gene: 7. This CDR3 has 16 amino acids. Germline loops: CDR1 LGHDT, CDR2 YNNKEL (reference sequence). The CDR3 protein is CASSQVVTSSSYEQYF. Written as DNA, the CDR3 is TGTGCCAGCAGCCAAGTGGTGACTAGCAGTTCCTACGAGCAGTACTTC.

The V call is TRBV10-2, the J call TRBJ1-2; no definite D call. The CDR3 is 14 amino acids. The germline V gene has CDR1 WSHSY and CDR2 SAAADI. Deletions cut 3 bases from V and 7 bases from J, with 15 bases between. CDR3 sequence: CASSDPSRGPGYTF. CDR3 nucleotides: TGCGCCAGCAGTGACCCTAGTCGGGGTCCTGGCTACACCTTC.

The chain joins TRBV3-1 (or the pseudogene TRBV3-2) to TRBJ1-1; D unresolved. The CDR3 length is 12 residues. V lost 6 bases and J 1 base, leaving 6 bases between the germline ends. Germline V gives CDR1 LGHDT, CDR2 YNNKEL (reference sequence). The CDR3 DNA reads TGTGCCAGCAGGGAAGGGAACACTGAAGCTTTCTTT. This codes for CASREGNTEAFF.

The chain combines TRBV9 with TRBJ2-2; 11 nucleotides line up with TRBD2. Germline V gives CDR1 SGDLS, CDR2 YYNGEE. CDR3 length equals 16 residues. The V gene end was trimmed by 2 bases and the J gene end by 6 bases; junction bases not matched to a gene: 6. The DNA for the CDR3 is TGTGCCAGCAGCGTGTTAGCGGGGGGGCCTTCCGGGGAGCTGTTTTTT. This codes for CASSVLAGGPSGELFF.

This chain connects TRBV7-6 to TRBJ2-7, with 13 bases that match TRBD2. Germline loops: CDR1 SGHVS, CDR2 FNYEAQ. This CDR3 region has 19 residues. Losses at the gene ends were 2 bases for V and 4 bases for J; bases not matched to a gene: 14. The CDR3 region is CASSLQLAGGLGVGYEQYF. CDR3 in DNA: TGTGCCAGCAGCTTACAACTAGCGGGAGGGCTCGGGGTTGGGTACGAGCAGTACTTC.

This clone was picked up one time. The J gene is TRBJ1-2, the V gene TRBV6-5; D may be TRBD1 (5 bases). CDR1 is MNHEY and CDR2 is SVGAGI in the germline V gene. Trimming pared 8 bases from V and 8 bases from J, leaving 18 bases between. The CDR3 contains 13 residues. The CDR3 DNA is TGTGCCAGCGGATCAGGGAGTTATCGAGGCTACACCTTC. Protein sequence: CASGSGSYRGYTF.

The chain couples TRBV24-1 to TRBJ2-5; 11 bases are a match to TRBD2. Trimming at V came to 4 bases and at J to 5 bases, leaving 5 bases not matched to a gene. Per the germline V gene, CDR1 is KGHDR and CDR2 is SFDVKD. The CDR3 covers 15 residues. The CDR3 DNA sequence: TGTGCCACCAGTGAGCCTAGCGGGGGGAAGGAGACCCAGTACTTC. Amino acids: CATSEPSGGKETQYF.

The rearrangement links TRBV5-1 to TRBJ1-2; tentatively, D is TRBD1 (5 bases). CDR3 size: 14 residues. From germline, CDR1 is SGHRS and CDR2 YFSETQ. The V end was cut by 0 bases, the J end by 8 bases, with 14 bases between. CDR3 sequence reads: CASSLEGLSDGYTF. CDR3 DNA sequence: TGCGCCAGCAGCTTGGAGGGACTGTCGGACGGCTACACCTTC. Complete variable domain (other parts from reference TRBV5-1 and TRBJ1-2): KAGVTQTPRYLIKTRGQQVTLSCSPISGHRSVSWYQQTPGQGLQFLFEYFSETQRNKGNFPGRFSGRQFSNSRSEMNVSTLELGDSALYLCASSLEGLSDGYTFGSGTRLTVV.

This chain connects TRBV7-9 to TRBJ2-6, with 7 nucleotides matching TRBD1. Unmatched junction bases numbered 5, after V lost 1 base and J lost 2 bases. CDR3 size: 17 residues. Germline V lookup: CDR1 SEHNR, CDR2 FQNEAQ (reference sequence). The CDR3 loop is CASSLGTGNAGANVLTF. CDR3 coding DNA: TGTGCCAGCAGCTTAGGGACAGGTAATGCTGGGGCCAACGTCCTGACTTTC.

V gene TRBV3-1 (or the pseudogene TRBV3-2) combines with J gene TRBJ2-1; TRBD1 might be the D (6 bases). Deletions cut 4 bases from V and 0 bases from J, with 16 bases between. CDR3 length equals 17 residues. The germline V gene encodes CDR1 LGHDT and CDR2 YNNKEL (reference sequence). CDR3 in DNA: TGTGCCAGCAGCCCGGCCTCGACAGGTAGCTCCTACAATGAGCAGTTCTTC. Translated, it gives CASSPASTGSSYNEQFF.

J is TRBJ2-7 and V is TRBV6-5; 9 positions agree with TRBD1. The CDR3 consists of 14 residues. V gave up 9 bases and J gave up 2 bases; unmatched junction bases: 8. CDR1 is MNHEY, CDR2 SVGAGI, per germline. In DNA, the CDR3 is TGTGCCAGTCACCGGACAGGGGTAGCCTACGAGCAGTACTTC. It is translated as CASHRTGVAYEQYF.